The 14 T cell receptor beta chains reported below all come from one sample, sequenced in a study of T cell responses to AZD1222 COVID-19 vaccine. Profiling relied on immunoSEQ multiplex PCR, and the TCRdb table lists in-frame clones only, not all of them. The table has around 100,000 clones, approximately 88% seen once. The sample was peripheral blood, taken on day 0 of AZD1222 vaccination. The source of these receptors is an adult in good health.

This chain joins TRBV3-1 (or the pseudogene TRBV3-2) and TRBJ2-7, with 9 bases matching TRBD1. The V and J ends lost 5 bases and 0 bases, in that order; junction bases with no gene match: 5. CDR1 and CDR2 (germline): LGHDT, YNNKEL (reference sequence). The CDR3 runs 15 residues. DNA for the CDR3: TGTGCCAGCAGCACCAGGACAGGGGCCTCCTACGAGCAGTACTTC. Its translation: CASSTRTGASYEQYF.

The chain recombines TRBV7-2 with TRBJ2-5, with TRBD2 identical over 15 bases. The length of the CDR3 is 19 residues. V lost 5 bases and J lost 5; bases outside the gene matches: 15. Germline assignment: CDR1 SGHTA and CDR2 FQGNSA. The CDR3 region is CASSQMPRTSGGARETQYF. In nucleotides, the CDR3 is TGTGCCAGCAGCCAAATGCCTCGGACTAGCGGGGGGGCCCGGGAGACCCAGTACTTC.

For the CDR3, the DNA is TGTGCCACCCCTACGGGACACAATAATTCACCCCTCCACTTT. This encodes CATPTGHNNSPLHF. The gene calls are TRBV9 and TRBJ1-6, with D perhaps TRBD1 (6 bases). V lost 9 bases and J 5 bases, leaving 15 bases between the germline ends. This CDR3 spans 14 amino acids. Looked up from germline, CDR1 is SGDLS and CDR2 is YYNGEE.

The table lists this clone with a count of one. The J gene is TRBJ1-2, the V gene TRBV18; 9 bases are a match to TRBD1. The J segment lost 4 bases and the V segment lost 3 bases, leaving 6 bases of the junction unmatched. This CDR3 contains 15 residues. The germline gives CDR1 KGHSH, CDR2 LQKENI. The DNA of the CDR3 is TGTGCCAGCTCACCGGGGACAGGGCAATTCTATGGCTACACCTTC. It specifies CASSPGTGQFYGYTF. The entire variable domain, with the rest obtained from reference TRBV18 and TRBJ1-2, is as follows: NAGVMQNPRHLVRRRGQEARLRCSPMKGHSHVYWYRQLPEEGLKFMVYLQKENIIDESGMPKERFSAEFPKEGPSILRIQQVVRGDSAAYFCASSPGTGQFYGYTFGSGTRLTVV.

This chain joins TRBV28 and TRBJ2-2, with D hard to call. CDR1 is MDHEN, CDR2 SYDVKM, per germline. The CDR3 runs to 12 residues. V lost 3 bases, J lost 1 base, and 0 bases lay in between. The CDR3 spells CASSLNTGELFF. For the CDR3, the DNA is TGTGCCAGCAGTTTGAACACCGGGGAGCTGTTTTTT. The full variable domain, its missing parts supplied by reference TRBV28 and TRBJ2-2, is DVKVTQSSRYLVKRTGEKVFLECVQDMDHENMFWYRQDPGLGLRLIYFSYDVKMKEKGDIPEGYSVSREKKERFSLILESASTNQTSMYLCASSLNTGELFFGEGSRLTVL.

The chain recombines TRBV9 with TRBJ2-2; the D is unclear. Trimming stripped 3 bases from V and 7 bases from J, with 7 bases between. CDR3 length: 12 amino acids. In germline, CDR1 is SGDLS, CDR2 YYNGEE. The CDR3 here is CASSGNDGELFF. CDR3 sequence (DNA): TGTGCCAGCAGCGGGAATGACGGGGAGCTGTTTTTT. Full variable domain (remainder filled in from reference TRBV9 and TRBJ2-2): DSGVTQTPKHLITATGQRVTLRCSPRSGDLSVYWYQQSLDQGLQFLIQYYNGEERAKGNILERFSAQQFPDLHSELNLSSLELGDSALYFCASSGNDGELFFGEGSRLTVL.

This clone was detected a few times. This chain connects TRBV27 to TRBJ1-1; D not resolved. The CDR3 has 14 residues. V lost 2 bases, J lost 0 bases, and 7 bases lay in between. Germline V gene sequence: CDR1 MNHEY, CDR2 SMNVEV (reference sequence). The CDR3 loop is CASSLGHLNTEAFF. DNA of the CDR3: TGTGCCAGCAGTTTAGGGCACTTGAACACTGAAGCTTTCTTT.

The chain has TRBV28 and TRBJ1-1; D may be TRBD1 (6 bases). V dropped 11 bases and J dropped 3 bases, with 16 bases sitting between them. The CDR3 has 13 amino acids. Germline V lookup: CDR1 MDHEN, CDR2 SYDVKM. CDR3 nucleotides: TGTGCCGAGGCAGGGGTTATGGACACTGAAGCTTTCTTT. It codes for CAEAGVMDTEAFF.

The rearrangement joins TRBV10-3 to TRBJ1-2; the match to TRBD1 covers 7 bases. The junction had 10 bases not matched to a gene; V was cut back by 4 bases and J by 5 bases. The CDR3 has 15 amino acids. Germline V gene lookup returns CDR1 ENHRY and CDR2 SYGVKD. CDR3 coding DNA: TGTGCCATCAGTGGAAACCGGGACAGATCATATGGCTACACCTTC. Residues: CAISGNRDRSYGYTF.

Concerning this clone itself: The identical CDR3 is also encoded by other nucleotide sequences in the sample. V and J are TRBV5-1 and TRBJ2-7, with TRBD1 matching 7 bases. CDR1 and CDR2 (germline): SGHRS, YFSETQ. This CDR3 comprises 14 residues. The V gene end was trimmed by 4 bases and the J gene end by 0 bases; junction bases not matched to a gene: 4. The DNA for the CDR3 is TGCGCCAGCAGCCCCAGGACAGGCTCCTACGAGCAGTACTTC. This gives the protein CASSPRTGSYEQYF.

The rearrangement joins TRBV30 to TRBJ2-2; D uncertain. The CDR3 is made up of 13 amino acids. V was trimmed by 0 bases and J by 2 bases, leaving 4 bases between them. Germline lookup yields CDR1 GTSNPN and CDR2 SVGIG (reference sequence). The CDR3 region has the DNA TGTGCCTGGAGTGTAGATAACACCGGGGAGCTGTTTTTT. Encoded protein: CAWSVDNTGELFF.

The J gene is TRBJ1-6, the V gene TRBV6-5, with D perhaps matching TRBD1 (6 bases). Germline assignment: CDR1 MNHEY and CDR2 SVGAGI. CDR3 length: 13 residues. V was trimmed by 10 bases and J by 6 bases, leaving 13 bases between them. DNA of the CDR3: TGTGCCACCTTTCGGGGGGCTAATTCACCCCTCCACTTT. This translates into CATFRGANSPLHF.

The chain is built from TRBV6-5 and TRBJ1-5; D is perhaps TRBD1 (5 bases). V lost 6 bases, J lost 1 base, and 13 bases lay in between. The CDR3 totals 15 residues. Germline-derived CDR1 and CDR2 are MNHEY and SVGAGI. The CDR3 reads CASSPGPGSNQPQHF. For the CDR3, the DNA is TGTGCCAGCAGCCCGGGGCCCGGCAGCAATCAGCCCCAGCATTTT.

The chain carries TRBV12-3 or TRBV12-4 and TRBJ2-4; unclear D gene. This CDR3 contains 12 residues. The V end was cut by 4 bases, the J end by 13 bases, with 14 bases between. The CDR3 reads CASSSTATRQYF. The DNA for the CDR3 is TGTGCCAGCAGTTCCACCGCGACACGGCAGTACTTC.